This TCR beta chain is from a study of cytomegalovirus exposure and HLA in healthy donors. This clone came up a few times. Germline V CDR1 and CDR2: SGHTA, FQGNSA. Trimming removed 5 bases from V and 8 bases from J; junction bases left unmatched: 4. The CDR3 sequence is 13 residues long. Vbeta (60) and Jbeta (13) primers were used in the PCR. The repertoire was sequenced with immunoSEQ multiplex PCR; TCRdb's copy has only in-frame clones and lacks some. The repertoire holds some 180,000 clones, with roughly a tenth as singletons. The V and J genes are TRBV7-2 and TRBJ2-4; 9 bases map to TRBD1. The sequence derives from a woman between 25 and 40 years old in good health and CMV-seropositive. The source material was PBMCs. The CDR3 DNA follows: TGTGCCAGCAGCCCCCGGGACAGGGACATTCAGTACTTC. Protein product: CASSPRDRDIQYF.